The 29 T cell receptor beta chains presented below share a single source sample, sequenced in a study of technical replicates of blood from several donors. Assay used: immunoSEQ multiplex PCR; TCRdb lists only in-frame clones, some missing. The data hold about 15,000 clones, with 84% observed a single time. The sequencing input was PBMCs. The receptors were sampled from a human donor in good health.

V gene TRBV30 combines with J gene TRBJ1-1, with D uncertain. Germline lookup yields CDR1 GTSNPN and CDR2 SVGIG (reference sequence). Trimming stripped 0 bases from V and 10 bases from J, with 24 bases between. The CDR3 loop spans 16 amino acids. CDR3 sequence (DNA): TGTGCCTGGAGTGTCCTCGTGCTATCGGGTCAGTTCGGAGCTTTCTTT. Translated, it gives CAWSVLVLSGQFGAFF.

V usage is TRBV11-2 and J usage is TRBJ1-3, with 7 positions matching TRBD1. The CDR3 is 15 amino acids. Germline V CDR1 and CDR2: SGHAT, FQNNGV. Trimming took 4 bases from V and 2 from J; bases not matched to a gene: 5. The CDR3 reads CASSYTQGAGNTIYF. Here the CDR3 DNA reads TGTGCCAGCAGCTACACTCAGGGGGCTGGAAACACCATATATTTT. Full variable domain (missing parts from reference TRBV11-2 and TRBJ1-3): EAGVAQSPRYKIIEKRQSVAFWCNPISGHATLYWYQQILGQGPKLLIQFQNNGVVDDSQLPKDRFSAERLKGVDSTLKIQPAKLEDSAVYLCASSYTQGAGNTIYFGEGSWLTVV.

CDR3 nucleotide sequence: TGTGCCAGCAGCTTAGGGACAGCCTCCTACAATGAGCAGTTCTTC. The encoded protein is CASSLGTASYNEQFF. The chain recombines TRBV5-6 with TRBJ2-1, with 7 bases identical to TRBD1. The CDR3 is 15 amino acids. Germline V gives CDR1 SGHDT, CDR2 YYEEEE. V lost 2 bases and J lost 0; bases outside the gene matches: 2.

This rearrangement joins TRBV18 to TRBJ1-2; D unresolved. Germline V gene lookup returns CDR1 KGHSH and CDR2 LQKENI. CDR3 length: 14 residues. V shed 0 bases and J shed 8 bases, with 13 bases lying between them. The CDR3 spells CASSPPPGGRGYTF. The CDR3 DNA reads as TGTGCCAGCTCACCACCCCCTGGAGGGAGAGGCTACACCTTC.

The CDR3 loop is CASSLSAGGADTQYF. Here the CDR3 DNA reads TGTGCCAGCAGTTTATCGGCGGGAGGGGCAGATACGCAGTATTTT. V is TRBV6-4 and J is TRBJ2-3; TRBD2 matches 9 bases. The CDR3 length is 15 residues. The junction had 7 bases not matched to a gene; V was cut back by 5 bases and J by 4 bases. Germline CDR1 and CDR2: MRHNA and SNTAGT.

J is TRBJ2-1 and V is TRBV6-6; the match to TRBD2 covers 15 bases. The V gene end was trimmed by 5 bases and the J gene end by 8 bases; junction bases not matched to a gene: 1. This CDR3 region has 14 residues. CDR1 and CDR2 (germline): MNHNY, SVGAGI (reference sequence). CDR3 DNA: TGTGCCAGCAGTGGACTAGCGGGAGGGTATGAGCAGTTCTTC. Protein: CASSGLAGGYEQFF.

The chain couples TRBV5-4 to TRBJ1-2; TRBD1 is a possible D gene (6 bases). Germline loops: CDR1 SGHNT, CDR2 YYREEE (reference sequence). The CDR3 contains 13 residues. Trimming cost V 7 bases and J 3 bases, with 13 bases left between them. CDR3 in amino acids: CASRRDIDYGYTF. DNA for the CDR3: TGTGCCAGCCGCCGGGACATCGACTATGGCTACACCTTC.

The gene calls are TRBV10-3 and TRBJ2-1, with 10 bases lining up with TRBD2. Germline lookup yields CDR1 ENHRY and CDR2 SYGVKD. The CDR3 extends over 14 amino acids. Trimming at V came to 6 bases and at J to 5 bases, leaving 4 bases not matched to a gene. CDR3 sequence: CAIRPGLANNEQFF. CDR3 coding DNA: TGTGCCATCAGACCGGGACTAGCGAACAATGAGCAGTTCTTC.

CDR3 residues: CASSLGSGGEQFF. DNA of the CDR3: TGTGCCAGCAGCTTAGGCTCCGGGGGAGAGCAGTTCTTC. The rearrangement joins TRBV11-2 to TRBJ2-1; TRBD2 is a possible D gene (6 bases). Germline V gives CDR1 SGHAT, CDR2 FQNNGV. The CDR3 is 13 residues long. Trimming took 1 base from V and 10 from J, leaving 11 bases between them.

The chain joins TRBV30 to TRBJ1-3, with D uncertain. The ends were cut back, 4 bases at V and 2 bases at J, with 6 bases in the middle. CDR3 length: 12 residues. The germline gives CDR1 GTSNPN, CDR2 SVGIG (reference sequence). DNA of the CDR3: TGTGCCTGGAAACAGCCTGGAAACACCATATATTTT. Amino acid sequence: CAWKQPGNTIYF. Using reference TRBV30 and TRBJ1-3 for the parts outside the CDR3, the full variable domain is SQTIHQWPATLVQPVGSPLSLECTVEGTSNPNLYWYRQAAGRGLQLLFYSVGIGQISSEVPQNLSASRPQDRQFILSSKKLLLSDSGFYLCAWKQPGNTIYFGEGSWLTVV.

This chain links TRBV28 with TRBJ2-7; 7 bases line up with TRBD2. Germline trimming cut 7 bases from V and 2 bases from J; bases unmatched to any gene: 11. Germline V gives CDR1 MDHEN, CDR2 SYDVKM. The CDR3 loop spans 15 amino acids. CDR3 DNA sequence: TGTGCCAGCACTACGGCGGCGGGAGTCGCCTACGAGCAGTACTTC. It encodes CASTTAAGVAYEQYF. Together with reference TRBV28 and TRBJ2-7, the CDR3 gives the full variable domain: DVKVTQSSRYLVKRTGEKVFLECVQDMDHENMFWYRQDPGLGLRLIYFSYDVKMKEKGDIPEGYSVSREKKERFSLILESASTNQTSMYLCASTTAAGVAYEQYFGPGTRLTVT.

J is TRBJ2-7 and V is TRBV2; D uncertain. The CDR3 contains 14 residues. Germline V gene data show CDR1 as SNHLY and CDR2 as FYNNEI. V gave up 4 bases and J gave up 0 bases, with 10 bases separating them. CDR3 protein: CASSVASLSYEQYF. CDR3 sequence (DNA): TGTGCCAGCAGTGTGGCTAGTCTCTCCTACGAGCAGTACTTC.

The chain combines TRBV30 with TRBJ1-1; a possible D gene is TRBD1 (5 bases). Trimming stripped 4 bases from V and 6 bases from J, with 18 bases between. CDR3 length: 14 amino acids. Germline-derived CDR1 and CDR2 are GTSNPN and SVGIG (reference sequence). CDR3 loop: CAWIKGDWGAEAFF. The DNA for the CDR3 is TGTGCCTGGATAAAAGGTGACTGGGGGGCTGAAGCTTTCTTT.

V usage is TRBV30 and J usage is TRBJ2-5, with D perhaps TRBD2 (7 bases). Per the germline V gene, CDR1 is GTSNPN and CDR2 is SVGIG (reference sequence). Trimming removed 2 bases at V and 5 bases at J, with 12 bases between. This CDR3 has 13 amino acids. Here the CDR3 DNA reads TGTGCCTGGAGTAAGGGGAGGGGGGAGACCCAGTACTTC. Residues: CAWSKGRGETQYF.

This clone was detected only once. The rearrangement uses TRBV5-4 and TRBJ2-7, with 9 bases aligning to TRBD2. The V gene end was trimmed by 0 bases and the J gene end by 2 bases; junction bases not matched to a gene: 3. The CDR3 totals 15 residues. Germline V gene data show CDR1 as SGHNT and CDR2 as YYREEE (reference sequence). DNA of the CDR3: TGTGCCAGCAGCTTGGGGCTAGCGGGAACCTACGAGCAGTACTTC. Translation gives CASSLGLAGTYEQYF.

The rearrangement links TRBV7-2 to TRBJ1-1; D gene unclear. The germline CDR1 and CDR2 sequences are SGHTA and FQGNSA. V lost 3 bases to trimming and J lost 2 bases, with 13 bases between them. The CDR3 length is 15 residues. The CDR3 is CASSFWKPTNTEAFF. CDR3 coding DNA: TGTGCCAGCAGCTTTTGGAAGCCGACAAACACTGAAGCTTTCTTT.

This chain connects TRBV28 to TRBJ2-7; 13 nucleotides match TRBD2. The ends lost 5 bases at V and 2 bases at J; junction bases unmatched: 9. CDR3 size: 17 residues. Germline V gene data show CDR1 as MDHEN and CDR2 as SYDVKM. The CDR3 DNA is TGTGCCAGCAGTCAACCCAGGACTAGCGGGAGTCCCTACGAGCAGTACTTC. It specifies CASSQPRTSGSPYEQYF.

J is TRBJ2-1 and V is TRBV6-5; 9 bases line up with TRBD2. The CDR3 is 15 amino acids. V shed 0 bases, J shed 7 bases, and the junction held 4 bases outside the gene matches. In germline, CDR1 is MNHEY, CDR2 SVGAGI. CDR3 sequence (DNA): TGTGCCAGCAGTTACTCGATTCTAGCGGGGAATGAGCAGTTCTTC. It encodes CASSYSILAGNEQFF.

This clone was seen a handful of times. The chain is built from TRBV7-6 and TRBJ1-1; 7 bases agree with TRBD1. CDR3 length: 14 amino acids. The germline gives CDR1 SGHVS, CDR2 FNYEAQ. V lost 3 bases, J lost 0 bases, and 1 base stayed unmatched. As DNA, the CDR3 is TGTGCCAGCAGCTTCAGGGGGATGAACACTGAAGCTTTCTTT. Its protein is CASSFRGMNTEAFF.

DNA for the CDR3: TGTGCCTGGGACAGAGAGCACACCATATATTTT. Its protein product is CAWDREHTIYF. The V call is TRBV30, the J call TRBJ1-3, with D possibly TRBD1 on 5 matching bases. Between the trimmed V and J ends, which lost 5 bases and 8 bases, there was a span of 10 bases. Germline CDR1 GTSNPN, CDR2 SVGIG (reference sequence). The CDR3 totals 11 residues.

This chain connects TRBV21-1 to TRBJ2-7; the D call of TRBD1 is as the table states it, not checked on the DNA. TRBV21-1 is shown as a pseudogene. This CDR3 comprises 18 residues. In DNA form, the CDR3 reads TGTGCCAGCAGCAAAGCTATCACAGGGGGTGGGGTTACCTACGAGCAGTACTTC. This encodes CASSKAITGGGVTYEQYF.

The V gene is TRBV9, the J gene TRBJ2-1; 12 nucleotides agree with TRBD2. Germline CDR1 SGDLS, CDR2 YYNGEE. The CDR3 extends over 16 amino acids. J gave up 3 bases and V 4 bases, and 5 bases lay outside the gene matches. The CDR3 spells CASSIGLAGSYNEQFF. The CDR3 DNA reads TGTGCCAGCAGCATTGGACTAGCGGGAAGCTACAATGAGCAGTTCTTC. Drawing the rest from reference TRBV9 and TRBJ2-1, the complete variable domain is DSGVTQTPKHLITATGQRVTLRCSPRSGDLSVYWYQQSLDQGLQFLIQYYNGEERAKGNILERFSAQQFPDLHSELNLSSLELGDSALYFCASSIGLAGSYNEQFFGPGTRLTVL.

The J gene is TRBJ2-4, the V gene TRBV9; 7 positions match TRBD2. The CDR3 covers 15 residues. J was trimmed by 8 bases and V by 3 bases; bases with no gene match: 11. Germline-derived CDR1 and CDR2 are SGDLS and YYNGEE. The CDR3 reads CASSADSGLEHIQYF. DNA for the CDR3: TGTGCCAGCAGCGCTGACTCTGGACTAGAACACATTCAGTACTTC.

The chain recombines TRBV5-1 with TRBJ2-3, with 7 bases matching TRBD2. V lost 0 bases to trimming and J lost 3 bases; unmatched junction nucleotides: 4. Germline V CDR1 and CDR2: SGHRS, YFSETQ. The CDR3 runs 15 residues. This CDR3 is CASSLEGTKTDTQYF. The CDR3, as DNA: TGCGCCAGCAGCTTGGAAGGGACTAAAACAGATACGCAGTATTTT.

This rearrangement joins TRBV2 to TRBJ2-7; D not certain. Trimming left V 2 bases short and J 2 bases short, with 4 bases between. This CDR3 is built from 12 residues. The germline V gene encodes CDR1 SNHLY and CDR2 FYNNEI. The CDR3: CASSEQTYEQYF. CDR3 coding DNA: TGTGCCAGCAGTGAACAGACCTACGAGCAGTACTTC.

The chain is built from TRBV19 and TRBJ2-1; TRBD1 is a possible D gene (6 bases). V lost 9 bases and J 2 bases, leaving 17 bases between the germline ends. Germline V gene lookup returns CDR1 LNHDA and CDR2 SQIVND (reference sequence). The CDR3 totals 15 residues. This CDR3 is CASDVGGGAYNEQFF. The DNA for the CDR3 is TGTGCCAGCGACGTGGGTGGGGGCGCCTACAATGAGCAGTTCTTC.

The rearrangement links TRBV5-4 to TRBJ2-3; D may be TRBD2 (5 bases). This CDR3 comprises 12 residues. Trimming removed 7 bases at V and 6 bases at J, with 12 bases between. Looked up from germline, CDR1 is SGHNT and CDR2 is YYREEE (reference sequence). In DNA form, the CDR3 reads TGTGCCAGCTCAGCGAGAGGGGATACGCAGTATTTT. It is translated as CASSARGDTQYF.

The CDR3 spells CASDNGRKQFF. The CDR3 coding sequence is TGTGCCAGCGACAATGGGAGAAAGCAGTTCTTC. This chain connects TRBV6-6 to TRBJ2-1; a possible D gene is TRBD2 (5 bases). The CDR3 is made up of 11 amino acids. Germline V gives CDR1 MNHNY, CDR2 SVGAGI (reference sequence). Trimming took 8 bases from V and 11 from J, leaving 13 bases between them.

The chain has TRBV19 and TRBJ1-5; 8 positions match TRBD1. The CDR3 extends over 13 amino acids. Trimming took 2 bases from V and 13 from J; bases not matched to a gene: 7. Germline-derived CDR1 and CDR2 are LNHDA and SQIVND (reference sequence). Here the CDR3 reads CASSIRGQGSQHF. DNA for the CDR3: TGTGCCAGTAGTATAAGAGGACAGGGCTCACAGCATTTT.